This TCR beta chain was observed in a study of Ad26.COV2.S vaccination and SARS-CoV-2 variants. Study summary: Intramuscular Ad26.COV2.S doses were given once or twice, 56 days apart.

About this clone itself: Its target is not known.

Findings of the study overall: Placebo recipients had lower spike-specific TCR breadth than vaccine recipients. It is possible that the TCR breadth and depth analyses underestimated the total T cell responses.

This table comes from immunoSEQ multiplex PCR, and its TCRdb copy is limited to in-frame clones, with some not included. The data hold some 400,000 clones, with about 91% observed a single time. CDR3 size: 14 residues. Germline assignment: CDR1 SGDLS and CDR2 YYNGEE. Unmatched junction bases numbered 2, after V lost 3 bases and J lost 5 bases. Regarding treatment: roughly 19 received Ad26.COV2.S at low or high dose, single or two shots; about 5 received placebo; per-sample allocation not given. Day 63 after the first vaccine or placebo injection was the time point for sampling. As its vector, the vaccine had Ad26, which expressed Wuhan-strain SARS-CoV-2 spike.

Sequenced material: peripheral blood, taken in a trial of Ad26.COV2.S vaccine versus placebo. This chain links TRBV9 with TRBJ1-5; the match to TRBD1 covers 10 bases. The TCR was taken from a person between 18 and 60 years old who received the Ad26.COV2.S COVID-19 vaccine or a placebo. CDR3 in amino acids: CASSDGTGDQPQHF. CDR3 DNA sequence: TGTGCCAGCAGCGACGGGACAGGGGATCAGCCCCAGCATTTT.